The subject of this entry is one T cell receptor beta chain. The CDR3 has 15 residues. Germline V CDR1 and CDR2: LNHDA, SQIVND (reference sequence). V was clipped by 2 bases and J by 3 bases, with 12 bases between them. The sample is drawn from a study of blood T cell repertoires in COVID-19. About the research overall: Acute and convalescent COVID-19 specimens originated in the United States, Italy and Spain. T cells, B-cell-depleted T cells, or PBMCs provided the cDNA or gDNA that served as material.

Per the original data handling: Amplification from reference gene primers served as the basis for estimated nucleated cell counts. The assay was immunoSEQ multiplex PCR, and TCRdb's table has in-frame clones only and misses some. D and trimming come from the DNA, and the V and J calls and clone size come from that table. The sample holds about 190,000 clones, approximately 80% seen once. The rearrangement links TRBV19 to TRBJ2-3; TRBD1 is a possible D gene (6 bases). Sequencing was done on a sample of peripheral blood. This receptor was identified in a human donor in a cohort sampled during active COVID-19. The CDR3, as DNA: TGTGCCAGTAGTATAAGGCAGGGGACGACAGATACGCAGTATTTT. Translation gives CASSIRQGTTDTQYF. The full variable domain, rest sourced from reference TRBV19 and TRBJ2-3, is DGGITQSPKYLFRKEGQNVTLSCEQNLNHDAMYWYRQDPGQGLRLIYYSQIVNDFQKGDIAEGYSVSREKKESFPLTVTSAQKNPTAFYLCASSIRQGTTDTQYFGPGTRLTVL.